The 16 T cell receptor beta chains below all came from one sample that was sequenced in a study of T cells in women clearing cervical HPV infection. Using immunoSEQ multiplex PCR, the repertoire was profiled, and TCRdb retains in-frame clones only, with some absent. This sample's table reports about 23,000 clones. Material: blood buffy coat. These receptors originate from a woman aged 18-70 years with a cervical HPV16 infection that either progressed to CIN3+ or cleared (not recorded which).

The DNA read from the CDR3 is TGTGCCAGCAGCTTAGCTGGCGGGGCCAACGTA. Encoded protein: CASSLAGGANV. The full-length CDR3 reads as CASSLAGGANVLFF. V is TRBV7-3 and J is TRBJ1-4; a possible D gene is TRBD1 (5 bases). The missing CDR3 end, 3 residues past where the read stops, is filled in from the germline J gene. This CDR3 is 14 amino acids long. Per germline, CDR1 SGHTA and CDR2 FQGTGA.

About this clone itself: One junction end disagrees with the germline gene, perhaps due to a read error. Sequencing ends 3 residues short of the CDR3 end; the germline J gene provides the rest. V and J are TRBV7-7 and TRBJ2-2, with D possibly being TRBD2 (5 bases). The CDR3 covers 16 residues. CDR1 and CDR2 (germline): SSHAT, FNYEAQ (reference sequence). CDR3 loop: CASSPLSAPSTGELFF. Incomplete CDR3 DNA: TGTGCTAGCAGCCCCCTTAGCGCCCCATCCACCGGGGAG.

Turning to this clone: The read halts 3 residues ahead of the CDR3 end, with the missing end drawn from the germline J gene. The gene calls are TRBV29-1 and TRBJ1-6; weak D call: TRBD1 (5 bases). This CDR3 contains 13 residues. Per the germline V gene, CDR1 is SQVTM and CDR2 is ANQGSEA. V was cut by 7 bases and J by 6 bases, with 13 bases left in between. CDR3 residues: CSALGAANSPLHF. CDR3 bases read: TGCAGCGCCCTAGGGGCAGCTAATTCACCC.

A remark on this clone: The DNA ends 3 residues before the CDR3 does, and the rest of the CDR3 is filled in from the germline J gene. The chain links TRBV6-4 to TRBJ2-1, with D maybe TRBD1 (5 bases). Looked up from germline, CDR1 is MRHNA and CDR2 is SNTAGT. The CDR3 consists of 12 residues. With 3 bases removed from V and 7 bases from J, the gap between germline ends came to 7 bases. The sequenced part of the CDR3 DNA is TGTGCCAGCAGTGAAAGGGGTAATGAG. As protein: CASSERGNE. From start to end, the CDR3 is CASSERGNEQFF.

A word on this clone: The CDR3 is cut off 3 residues early in the read; its end comes from the germline J gene. The chain recombines TRBV2 with TRBJ2-4; D gene ambiguous. CDR1 and CDR2 (germline): SNHLY, FYNNEI. This CDR3 has 12 amino acids. The part of the CDR3 DNA that was read is TGTGCCAGCAGTGAAGCAGGGTATTCT. This sequence encodes CASSEAGYS. Given in full, the CDR3 is CASSEAGYSQYF.

As concerns this clone: The read ends 3 residues early relative to the CDR3; the germline J gene fills the gap. The chain carries TRBV5-1 and TRBJ2-7; 11 bases are a match to TRBD2. In germline, CDR1 is SGHRS, CDR2 YFSETQ. V gave up 1 base and J gave up 2 bases; unmatched junction bases: 11. The CDR3 length is 18 residues. CDR3 DNA, as far as it was read: TGCGCCAGCAGCTTGTGGTTGAGTAGCGGGGGGGTGACCTACGAG. It specifies CASSLWLSSGGVTYE. The full CDR3 reads CASSLWLSSGGVTYEQYF.

The CDR3 region is CASSDRQGMDEQFF. CDR3 DNA (partial): TGCGCCAGCAGTGACAGACAGGGAATGGATGAG. V usage is TRBV10-1 and J usage is TRBJ2-1; 7 bases are shared with TRBD1. The read falls 3 residues short of the CDR3 end, and the missing part is taken from the germline J gene. Germline CDR1 WNHNN, CDR2 SYGVQD (reference sequence). This CDR3 contains 14 residues. V gave up 3 bases and J gave up 8 bases; unmatched junction bases: 7.

CDR3 DNA, as far as it was read: TGCGCCAGCAGCTATTTCGGGGGAATCCAAGAGACC. Translating it yields CASSYFGGIQET. The full CDR3 sequence reads CASSYFGGIQETQYF. This chain joins TRBV5-1 and TRBJ2-5; D may be TRBD2 (6 bases). Read data end 3 residues before the CDR3 end; the end is taken from the germline J gene. V was pared by 3 bases and J by 1 base, with 13 bases between. CDR1 SGHRS and CDR2 YFSETQ come from the germline V gene. This CDR3 region has 15 residues.

In the case of this clone: The CDR3 extends 3 residues past the end of the read, so its final part is completed from the germline J gene. The J gene is TRBJ2-3, the V gene TRBV12-3 or TRBV12-4, with 9 nucleotides matching TRBD2. The CDR3 consists of 15 residues. V shed 5 bases, J shed 0 bases, and the junction held 3 bases outside the gene matches. CDR3 in amino acids: CASSRLAGSTDTQYF. Partial CDR3 DNA: TGTGCCAGCAGTCGCCTAGCGGGGAGCACAGATACG.

Of note for this clone: With the read ending 3 residues before the CDR3 end, the germline J gene is used to fill in that end. The J gene is TRBJ2-1, the V gene TRBV11-3; tentatively, D is TRBD1 (6 bases). The germline gives CDR1 SGHNT, CDR2 YENEEA. The CDR3 extends over 14 amino acids. V gave up 8 bases and J gave up 1 base, with 12 bases separating them. The part of the CDR3 DNA that was read is TGTGCCAGCCACAGGGAAGGGTCCTACAATGAG. This sequence encodes CASHREGSYNE. The entire CDR3 reads CASHREGSYNEQFF.

As concerns this clone: The read comes to an end 3 residues before the CDR3 does, leaving the germline J gene to fill in the end. V is TRBV7-9 and J is TRBJ1-1, with D perhaps TRBD1 (6 bases). CDR1 SEHNR and CDR2 FQNEAQ come from the germline V gene (reference sequence). This CDR3 has 15 residues. CDR3 sequence reads: CASSPIGALWDIAFF. CDR3 DNA (partial): TGTGCCAGCAGCCCAATCGGGGCCCTCTGGGACATT.

With respect to this clone: With the read ending 3 residues before the CDR3 end, the germline J gene is used to fill in that end. The chain employs TRBV5-1 and TRBJ2-7; 8 positions match TRBD2. The V segment lost 2 bases and the J segment 6 bases; nucleotides outside the gene matches: 10. The germline CDR1 and CDR2 sequences are SGHRS and YFSETQ. The CDR3 is 15 amino acids. The CDR3 protein is CASSFQLAASSEQYF. The part of the CDR3 DNA that was read is TGCGCCAGCAGCTTCCAACTAGCGGCGAGCAGCGAG.

Notes on this clone: The read terminates 3 residues before the CDR3 end, so the remaining end is supplied by the germline J gene. This rearrangement joins TRBV20-1 to TRBJ2-3; maybe TRBD2 (6 bases). CDR1 and CDR2 from the germline V gene are DFQATT and SNEGSKA (reference sequence). The CDR3 runs 14 residues. CDR3 protein: CSARGTGDQETQYF. CDR3 bases read: TGCAGTGCTAGAGGAACGGGGGACCAAGAGACG.

As to this clone: The DNA ends 3 residues before the CDR3 does, and the rest of the CDR3 is filled in from the germline J gene. The chain uses TRBV18 and TRBJ1-2; D perhaps matches TRBD1 (5 bases). CDR1 is KGHSH, CDR2 LQKENI, per germline. The CDR3 sequence is 13 residues long. Trimming stripped 2 bases from V and 6 bases from J, with 10 bases between. The CDR3 loop reads CASSPSGLNGYTF. The part of the CDR3 DNA that was read is TGTGCCAGCTCACCATCAGGGTTGAATGGC.

As to this clone: The read is 3 residues too short to cover the CDR3 end, so that end is filled in from the germline J gene. J is TRBJ2-5 and V is TRBV20-1; TRBD2 matches at 10 bases. The V segment lost 4 bases and the J segment 5 bases; nucleotides outside the gene matches: 7. Germline V gene sequence: CDR1 DFQATT, CDR2 SNEGSKA (reference sequence). The CDR3 covers 14 residues. The chain's CDR3 is CSAMGSGRWETQYF. The sequenced CDR3 bases are TGCAGTGCTATGGGTAGCGGGAGGTGGGAGACC.

With regard to this clone: The CDR3 goes on 3 residues after the read ends, and that part is filled in from the germline J gene. The chain employs TRBV30 and TRBJ1-6, with TRBD1 identical over 7 bases. Germline CDR1 reads GTSNPN; CDR2 reads SVGIG (reference sequence). The trim removed 2 bases at V and 12 bases at J, leaving 10 bases unmatched. CDR3 length: 14 amino acids. CDR3 bases read: TGTGCCTGGAGTAGCGGGACAGCGGGAAGACCC. This sequence encodes CAWSSGTAGRP. The whole CDR3 sequence is CAWSSGTAGRPLHF.